This T cell receptor beta chain was recorded in a study of blood T cells in healthy people across ages. With a J-beta primer mix and a sample-barcoded 5' primer, a second PCR ran 7 to 11 cycles. A single record per CDR3 protein comes from TCRdb applying MiXCR to the 5' RACE reads. Of about 1 million distinct CDR3 sequences in the sample, 20% to 25% were seen once. Trimming stripped 6 bases from V and 11 bases from J, with 22 bases between. Germline CDR1 is ENHRY and CDR2 is SYGVKD. The CDR3 is made up of 14 amino acids. This clonotype appeared a few times. In addition, the sample was reused for a study of T cells of mothers and their children.

The genes are TRBV10-3 and TRBJ1-2, with a tentative D call TRBD1 (5 bases). The sequence was obtained from a girl aged 2-10 years in good health. Sequencing used blood. CDR3 in amino acids: CAIRDIDGNMCYTF. CDR3 in DNA: TGTGCCATCAGGGACATCGACGGGAATATGTGTTACACCTTC.